Shown below are 5 T cell receptor beta chains from a single sample sequenced in a study of T cells in Graves' hyperthyroidism and ophthalmopathy. Amplification yielded TCR beta CDR3 regions, with RNA transcripts as the source. Carried out on the TCR CDR3, a first-round RT-PCR used the HTBI primer set. From the multiplex PCR reads, TCRdb called clonotypes with MiXCR, one entry per CDR3 protein. The table records roughly 93,000 distinct CDR3 sequences, roughly 39% of them present only once. Sequencing was performed on peripheral blood or thyroid tissue (not recorded which). Receptor source: a woman between 25 and 40 years old with Graves' hyperthyroidism.

Many counts were recorded for this clonotype. V is TRBV19 and J is TRBJ1-1; D is unclear. Germline CDR1 reads LNHDA; CDR2 reads SQIVND (reference sequence). The CDR3 contains 14 residues. V was shortened by 6 bases and J by 1 base, with 12 bases between the two germline ends. The CDR3 spells CASSESWGNTEAFF. The DNA of the CDR3 is TGTGCCAGTAGCGAAAGTTGGGGGAACACTGAAGCTTTCTTT.

Note on this clonotype: An end of the junction does not agree with germline; a read error may underlie this. J is TRBJ2-2 and V is TRBV24-1; possible D gene TRBD2, 7 bases. This CDR3 is built from 15 residues. CDR1 is KGHDR and CDR2 is SFDVKD in the germline V gene. This CDR3 is CASTRGAGRTGGLFF. In DNA form, the CDR3 reads TGTGCCAGCACCCGGGGGGCAGGGAGAACCGGGGGGCTGTTTTTT.

V and J are TRBV25-1 and TRBJ1-1; TRBD1 is a possible D gene (6 bases). V was trimmed by 3 bases and J by 4 bases, leaving 9 bases between them. The CDR3 covers 13 residues. Per the germline V gene, CDR1 is MGHDK and CDR2 is SYGVNS. The CDR3 DNA reads as TGTGCCAGCAGTGAGGCAGGGGCCACTGAAGCTTTCTTT. It yields the protein CASSEAGATEAFF.

The genes are TRBV20-1 and TRBJ1-6; TRBD1 matches at 7 bases. Germline lookup yields CDR1 DFQATT and CDR2 SNEGSKA (reference sequence). This CDR3 contains 14 residues. V lost 2 bases and J lost 6; bases outside the gene matches: 4. CDR3 sequence (DNA): TGCAGTGCTAGAAGGTCAGGGGGTAATTCACCCCTCCACTTT. Amino acid sequence: CSARRSGGNSPLHF.

This clonotype was counted a few times. This sequence may be a read error, since a much larger clone differs from it by one base. The rearrangement joins TRBV2 to TRBJ1-6, with D uncertain. This CDR3 has 13 residues. CDR1 SNHLY and CDR2 FYNNEI come from the germline V gene. The CDR3 DNA follows: TGTGCCAGCTCACCTGACCGTAGAGTACCCCTCCGCTTT. Protein product: CASSPDRRVPLRF.